Listed here is a single T cell receptor beta chain. TCRdb's table, derived via immunoSEQ multiplex PCR, lists solely in-frame clones and lacks some. This table holds approximately 150,000 clones, more than 85% found once. The data are from a study of control samples from healthy donors and cancer patients. The junction had 8 bases not matched to a gene; V was cut back by 6 bases and J by 6 bases. Per germline, CDR1 MNHNY and CDR2 SVGAGI (reference sequence). The CDR3 spans 14 residues. The sequence came from a woman aged 40-49 years in good health. The gene calls are TRBV6-6 and TRBJ1-5, with TRBD1 matching over 7 bases. Input material: blood. The CDR3 nucleotides read TGTGCCAGCAGGTTCGACAGGGAAGGTCAGCCCCAGCATTTT. It specifies CASRFDREGQPQHF.